This T cell receptor beta chain was obtained from a study of CD8+ T cells in alopecia areata (dated by TCRdb to 2016 to 2018). The study in broad terms: The treated patients took part in an open-label pilot trial in which moderate-to-severe alopecia areata was treated with oral tofacitinib at 5 to 10 mg twice daily. Scalp clonality was compared among normal scalp (n=4), patchy alopecia areata scalp (n=8), and alopecia totalis/universalis scalp (n=8). Scalp tissue and sorted CD4+ and CD8+ peripheral blood T cells from patchy and totalis/universalis alopecia areata patients and from healthy controls were covered by human TCRbeta sequencing. Disease severity in treated patients was measured with the SALT score, which quantifies the percentage of affected scalp surface area. Tofacitinib was given for 6 to 18 months, followed by 6 months of follow-up off drug to assess delayed response and recurrence. Biopsies were taken from tofacitinib-treated patients at baseline and again at 4 and 24 weeks into treatment, and several of those patients also had a later scalp biopsy. In both human patients and the C3H/HeJ mouse model, the study applied high-throughput TCRbeta sequencing to look at T cell clonal expansion in alopecia areata. immunoSEQ multiplex PCR using 35 Vbeta forward primers and 13 Jbeta reverse primers was used to amplify TCRbeta CDR3 regions. RNA came from the PAXgene miRNA kit for fixed scalp, the miRNeasy kit for PBMCs, and the RNeasy kit for mouse skin.

Notes on this clone: Its recognized antigen is unknown. Per-nucleotide qualities are absent, and no much larger clonotype sits a single base away.

Libraries were built with the immunoSEQ multiplex PCR assay. RNA was extracted from all samples and reverse transcribed into cDNA as template for TCR sequencing. SuperScript III was used for first-strand cDNA synthesis, primed with a 2:1 mix of oligo-dT and random hexamers. A synthetic immune receptor repertoire was used to measure amplification bias, and any remaining bias was corrected computationally. The source study handled its data this way. Raw reads were preprocessed to remove errors, and CDR3 was defined according to IMGT conventions as the region from the conserved cysteine to phenylalanine. Clonality was calculated as 1 minus Shannon entropy normalized by log2 of the number of productive unique TCRs. Scalp TCRbeta sequences were cross-referenced with sorted blood CD4 and CD8 repertoires so that the CD4 or CD8 identity of scalp clones could be inferred. Held by TCRdb, this immuneACCESS table contains in-frame sequences only and omits some clones. Under half of the omission traces to an unresolved V gene where checked; the cause of the rest is unknown. That table gives V, J and clone size, and the DNA gave D and trimming. Within this sample are 150,000 to 200,000 clones, with 50% to 65% of them counted one time only. 13% to 15% of the sample is held by the ten biggest clonotypes.

The research as a whole found: With tofacitinib, both scalp clonality and the number of expanded CD8+ clones among the top 100 scalp clones went down significantly. TCR sequences shared between patients were less clear than in mice, possibly partly because of HLA diversity in the patient population. Higher clonality and more expanded CD8+ clones were observed in lesional scalp than in normal scalp, particularly in alopecia totalis/universalis, a finding suggestive of antigenic drive. Resident alphabeta T cells in normal human skin are also sequenced, complicating scalp TCR repertoire analysis, unlike mouse skin dominated by gammadelta T cells. Because the treated cohort was small and included a single nonresponder, larger studies are needed to assess links between baseline CD8+ expansion and response. During tofacitinib treatment, many expanded lesional clones stuck around in both scalp and blood, and this persistence may partly explain why relapse happens after treatment is stopped.

CDR1 is given as SQVTM and CDR2 as ANQGSEA, both from the germline V gene. The germline ends are 9 bases apart after V is trimmed by 5 bases and J by 8 bases. The CDR3 numbers 11 residues from cysteine through phenylalanine. The CDR3 DNA has 33 bases and is translated from base 1. Taken with the paper, the label for time point translates to: about 25 weeks on oral tofacitinib. This specimen's treatment or condition label, per the study, means: oral pan-JAK inhibitor, 5-10 mg twice daily. Lesional scalp punch biopsies and peripheral blood were obtained from alopecia areata patients. PBMCs were isolated by density centrifugation and stained for CD3, CD4 and CD8, and CD4+ and CD8+ T cells were sorted on a FACSAria.

The material sequenced was CD4+ T cells sorted from blood, taken at week 24, from a patient treated with tofacitinib. The receptor comes from a human donor with alopecia areata. Rearrangement joined TRBV29-1 to TRBJ1-4; D gene: possibly TRBD1, on 5 matching bases. The sequence in DNA is TGCAGCGTTAATACAGGCGAAAAACTGTTTTTT. Its translation is CSVNTGEKLFF.